These 12 T cell receptor beta chains came from one sample sequenced in a study of CD8 T cells in Susac syndrome. Reverse transcription used about 0.45 to 1 ug RNA and random hexamers. TCRdb re-analysed the immunoSEQ multiplex PCR reads in MiXCR, keeping a single row per CDR3 protein. The repertoire holds roughly 200,000 distinct CDR3 sequences, with roughly 94% as singletons. Sequencing input: CD4+ T cells from PBMCs. The source of these receptors is a human donor with Susac syndrome.

V and J are TRBV6-5 and TRBJ2-3; D is possibly TRBD1 (5 bases). This CDR3 has 15 residues. Trimming removed 4 bases from V and 3 bases from J, with 14 bases in between. CDR1 MNHEY and CDR2 SVGAGI come from the germline V gene. CDR3 DNA: TGTGCCAGCAGTTTACAGGACGCCGGGACAGATACGCAGTATTTT. This translates into CASSLQDAGTDTQYF.

The rearrangement joins TRBV20-1 to TRBJ1-5, with D possibly TRBD1 on 6 matching bases. The CDR3 is 15 residues long. The ends were cut back, 3 bases at V and 3 bases at J, with 15 bases in the middle. CDR1 is DFQATT and CDR2 is SNEGSKA in the germline V gene (reference sequence). The CDR3 nucleotides read TGCAGTGCTAGTCCTCGGGACAACGCCAATCAGCCCCAGCATTTT. It codes for CSASPRDNANQPQHF.

The chain combines TRBV12-3 or TRBV12-4 with TRBJ1-1; D call uncertain. Trimming pared 3 bases from V and 1 base from J, leaving 6 bases between. The CDR3 contains 13 residues. The CDR3 region is CASSFGQNTEAFF. The CDR3 nucleotides are TGTGCCAGCAGTTTCGGTCAGAACACTGAAGCTTTCTTT.

CDR3 in amino acids: CASSVDSRQGQPQHF. Here the CDR3 DNA reads TGTGCCAGCAGCGTAGATTCACGTCAGGGTCAGCCCCAGCATTTT. The chain employs TRBV9 and TRBJ1-5; the D gene is possibly TRBD1 (5 bases). CDR3 length: 15 amino acids. V gave up 0 bases and J gave up 6 bases, with 13 bases separating them. CDR1 and CDR2 (germline): SGDLS, YYNGEE. The full variable domain, completed using reference TRBV9 and TRBJ1-5, is DSGVTQTPKHLITATGQRVTLRCSPRSGDLSVYWYQQSLDQGLQFLIQYYNGEERAKGNILERFSAQQFPDLHSELNLSSLELGDSALYFCASSVDSRQGQPQHFGDGTRLSIL.

The gene calls are TRBV15 and TRBJ2-7, with D maybe TRBD1 (5 bases). V was shortened by 4 bases and J by 6 bases, with 13 bases between the two germline ends. CDR1 is LNHNV and CDR2 is YYDKDF in the germline V gene (reference sequence). The CDR3 spans 13 residues. The CDR3 DNA follows: TGTGCCACCAGCACATACCAGGGCGGCGAGCAGTACTTC. Translating it yields CATSTYQGGEQYF.

The chain joins TRBV29-1 to TRBJ1-3; no reliable D call. Per germline, CDR1 SQVTM and CDR2 ANQGSEA. The CDR3 is 15 amino acids. V was trimmed by 4 bases and J by 2 bases, leaving 15 bases between them. The chain's CDR3 is CSVVDSRRAGNTIYF. The CDR3 bases are TGCAGCGTTGTTGACTCCAGGAGGGCTGGAAACACCATATATTTT.

This chain links TRBV7-9 with TRBJ2-1; D call uncertain. The germline gives CDR1 SEHNR, CDR2 FQNEAQ (reference sequence). The CDR3 consists of 13 residues. Trimming took 1 base from V and 8 from J, leaving 9 bases between them. CDR3 sequence reads: CASSLEVSDEQFF. DNA of the CDR3: TGTGCCAGCAGCTTAGAGGTTTCGGATGAGCAGTTCTTC.

This chain uses TRBV6-2 or TRBV6-3 with TRBJ2-7, with 8 bases aligning to TRBD2. Germline CDR1 is MNHEY and CDR2 is SVGEGT. This CDR3 has 14 amino acids. Unmatched junction bases numbered 9, after V lost 5 bases and J lost 6 bases. CDR3 sequence: CASSRAGLVGEQYF. CDR3 DNA: TGTGCCAGCAGTCGGGCGGGACTAGTCGGCGAGCAGTACTTC.

This rearrangement joins TRBV6-2 or TRBV6-3 to TRBJ2-3, with D hard to call. Germline CDR1 and CDR2: MNHEY and SVGEGT. Deletions cut 2 bases from V and 1 base from J, with 10 bases between. There are 15 residues in the CDR3. In nucleotides, the CDR3 is TGTGCCAGCAGTTACGAGAGGCTCCGCACAGATACGCAGTATTTT. Translation: CASSYERLRTDTQYF.

The rearrangement joins TRBV28 to TRBJ2-5, with a tentative D call TRBD2 (6 bases). V was cut by 10 bases and J by 1 base, with 13 bases left in between. This CDR3 has 13 amino acids. CDR1 is MDHEN, CDR2 SYDVKM, per germline. The CDR3 DNA is TGTGCCATCCGGGGGACGGTCCAAGAGACCCAGTACTTC. Its protein product is CAIRGTVQETQYF. Filled out from reference TRBV28 and TRBJ2-5, the complete variable domain reads DVKVTQSSRYLVKRTGEKVFLECVQDMDHENMFWYRQDPGLGLRLIYFSYDVKMKEKGDIPEGYSVSREKKERFSLILESASTNQTSMYLCAIRGTVQETQYFGPGTRLLVL.

The chain joins TRBV2 to TRBJ2-1; D call uncertain. Germline CDR1 reads SNHLY; CDR2 reads FYNNEI. Trimming pared 8 bases from V and 4 bases from J, leaving 9 bases between. CDR3 length: 12 residues. The chain's CDR3 is CASGRQYNEQFF. The DNA for the CDR3 is TGTGCCAGCGGAAGACAATACAATGAGCAGTTCTTC.

The chain couples TRBV7-2 to TRBJ1-2; possible D gene TRBD1, 6 bases. The CDR3 extends over 13 amino acids. Trimming stripped 5 bases from V and 4 bases from J, with 11 bases between. CDR1 and CDR2 from the germline V gene are SGHTA and FQGNSA. The CDR3 is CASSVTGSYGYTF. The DNA for the CDR3 is TGTGCCAGCAGCGTAACAGGGAGCTATGGCTACACCTTC.